The present entry profiles one T cell receptor beta chain with its context. Its target is unknown. The sample comes from a study of cytomegalovirus exposure and HLA in healthy donors. Study results and limitations: The classifier was said to identify cytomegalovirus status with high specificity and sensitivity. Researchers reportedly found TCR beta sequences accurately predicted most subjects' HLA-A and HLA-B alleles.

Vbeta (60) and Jbeta (13) primers were used in the PCR. Sequenced by immunoSEQ multiplex PCR; TCRdb stores in-frame clones only, minus some. Of 150,000 to 200,000 clones in the sample, more than 70% were seen once. Losses at the gene ends were 0 bases for V and 4 bases for J; bases not matched to a gene: 10. CDR1 is SGHRS, CDR2 YFSETQ, per germline. The CDR3 loop spans 16 amino acids. The sequenced sample was PBMCs. The receptor was derived from a boy aged 5-17 years in good health and CMV-seronegative. V and J are TRBV5-1 and TRBJ2-7; 7 bases match TRBD1. Here the CDR3 reads CASSLAGEMGQYEQYF. The CDR3 nucleotides read TGCGCCAGCAGCTTGGCTGGGGAAATGGGACAGTACGAGCAGTACTTC.